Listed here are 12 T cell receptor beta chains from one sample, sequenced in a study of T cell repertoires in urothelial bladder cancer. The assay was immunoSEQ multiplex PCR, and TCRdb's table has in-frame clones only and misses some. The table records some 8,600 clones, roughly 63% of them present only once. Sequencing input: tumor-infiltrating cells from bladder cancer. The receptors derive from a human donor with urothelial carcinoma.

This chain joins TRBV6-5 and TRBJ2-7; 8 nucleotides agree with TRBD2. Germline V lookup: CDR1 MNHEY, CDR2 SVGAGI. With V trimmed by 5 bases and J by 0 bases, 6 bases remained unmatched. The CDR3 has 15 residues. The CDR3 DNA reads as TGTGCCAGCAGTATAGCGGGGTCCCGCTCCTACGAGCAGTACTTC. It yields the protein CASSIAGSRSYEQYF.

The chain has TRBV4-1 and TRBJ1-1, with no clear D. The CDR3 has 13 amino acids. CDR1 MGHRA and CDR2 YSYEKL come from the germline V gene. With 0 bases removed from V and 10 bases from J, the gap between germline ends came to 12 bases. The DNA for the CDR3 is TGCGCCAGCAGCCAAGAATCGCATCCCGGAGCTTTCTTT. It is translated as CASSQESHPGAFF.

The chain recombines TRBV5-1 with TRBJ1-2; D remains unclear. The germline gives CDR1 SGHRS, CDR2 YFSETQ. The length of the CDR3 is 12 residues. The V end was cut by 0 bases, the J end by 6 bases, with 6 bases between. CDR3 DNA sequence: TGCGCCAGCAGCTTGGGTCCGGATGGCTACACCTTC. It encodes CASSLGPDGYTF.

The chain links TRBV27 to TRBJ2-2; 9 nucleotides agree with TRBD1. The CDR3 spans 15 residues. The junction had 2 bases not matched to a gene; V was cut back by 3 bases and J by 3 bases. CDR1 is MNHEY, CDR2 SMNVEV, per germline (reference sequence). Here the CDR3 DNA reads TGTGCCAGCAGTTTGGGGACAGGGTACACCGGGGAGCTGTTTTTT. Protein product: CASSLGTGYTGELFF.

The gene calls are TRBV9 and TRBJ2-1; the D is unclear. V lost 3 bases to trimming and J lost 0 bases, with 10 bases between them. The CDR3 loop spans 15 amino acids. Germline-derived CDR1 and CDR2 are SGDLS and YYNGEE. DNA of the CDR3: TGTGCCAGCAGCGCCGCTGGAAACTCCTACAATGAGCAGTTCTTC. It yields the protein CASSAAGNSYNEQFF.

As DNA, the CDR3 is TGCGCCAGCAGTGAATCTCAGGTAGGAAACACCATATATTTT. The encoded protein is CASSESQVGNTIYF. The rearrangement joins TRBV10-1 to TRBJ1-3, with D uncertain. The germline V gene has CDR1 WNHNN and CDR2 SYGVQD (reference sequence). V shed 3 bases and J shed 4 bases, with 10 bases lying between them. The CDR3 is 14 amino acids.

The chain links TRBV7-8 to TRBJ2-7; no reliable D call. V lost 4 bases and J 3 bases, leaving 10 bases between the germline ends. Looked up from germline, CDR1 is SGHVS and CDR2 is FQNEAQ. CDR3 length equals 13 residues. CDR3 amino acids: CASSSFPSYEQYF. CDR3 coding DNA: TGTGCCAGCAGCTCGTTTCCTAGCTACGAGCAGTACTTC. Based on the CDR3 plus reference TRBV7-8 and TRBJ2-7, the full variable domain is GAGVSQSPRYKVAKRGQDVALRCDPISGHVSLFWYQQALGQGPEFLTYFQNEAQLDKSGLPSDRFFAERPEGSVSTLKIQRTQQEDSAVYLCASSSFPSYEQYFGPGTRLTVT.

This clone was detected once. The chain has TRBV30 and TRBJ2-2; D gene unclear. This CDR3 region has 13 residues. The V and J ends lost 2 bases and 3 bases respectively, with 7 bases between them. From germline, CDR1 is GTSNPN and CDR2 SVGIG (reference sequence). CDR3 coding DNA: TGTGCCTGGAGTCGACTTTACACCGGGGAGCTGTTTTTT. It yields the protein CAWSRLYTGELFF.

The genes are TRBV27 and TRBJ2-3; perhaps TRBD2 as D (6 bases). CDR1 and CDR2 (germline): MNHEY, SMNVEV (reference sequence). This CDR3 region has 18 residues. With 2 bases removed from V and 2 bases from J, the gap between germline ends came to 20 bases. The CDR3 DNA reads TGTGCCAGCAGTTTAAGGTTGGGGCGGGGATTCAACACAGATACGCAGTATTTT. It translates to CASSLRLGRGFNTDTQYF.

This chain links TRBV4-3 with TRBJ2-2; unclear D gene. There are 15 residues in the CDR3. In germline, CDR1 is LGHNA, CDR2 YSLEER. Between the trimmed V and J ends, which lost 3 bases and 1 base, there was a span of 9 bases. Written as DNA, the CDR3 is TGCGCCAGCAGCCATCAGACCGAGAACACCGGGGAGCTGTTTTTT. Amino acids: CASSHQTENTGELFF.

The CDR3 DNA reads TGTGCCAGCAGTATGACTAGCTGGAATGAGCAGTTCTTC. Amino acid sequence: CASSMTSWNEQFF. This rearrangement joins TRBV6-6 to TRBJ2-1, with 7 bases matching TRBD2. The germline V gene encodes CDR1 MNHNY and CDR2 SVGAGI (reference sequence). This CDR3 contains 13 residues. V was clipped by 5 bases and J by 7 bases; unmatched bases: 5.

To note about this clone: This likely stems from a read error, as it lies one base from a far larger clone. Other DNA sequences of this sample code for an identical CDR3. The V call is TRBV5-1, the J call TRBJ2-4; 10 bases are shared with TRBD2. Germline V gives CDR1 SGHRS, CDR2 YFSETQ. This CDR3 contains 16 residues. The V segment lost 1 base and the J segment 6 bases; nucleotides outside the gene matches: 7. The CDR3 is CASSLYEAGGGNIQYF. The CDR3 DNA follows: TGCGCCAGCAGCTTGTATGAAGCGGGGGGGGGAAACATTCAGTACTTC.